A selection of T cell receptor beta chains follows, all from one sample in a study of T cell repertoires in cytomegalovirus infection. No antigen has been assigned to these receptors. TCRdb reprocessed the reads with MiXCR, giving one entry per CDR3 protein. The sample has 900,000 to 950,000 distinct CDR3 sequences; roughly a third are singletons. Here the sequenced sample was cultured CD8+ T cells from PBMCs, taken from culture after CMV antigen stimulation. The source of these receptors is a human donor in good health (CMV status not recorded). Some clones in this sample may be carry-over from other donors' samples. Each CDR3 is given without its conserved first and last residue. D genes are given only for firm matches. Not all rows give a size; the values are once, few, many and, for expanded clones, a class.

size | V | D | length | CDR3
many | TRBV7-2 | TRBD2 | 17 | ASSLKASGGALAKNIQY
. | TRBV5-4 | . | 12 | ASSPLEGNTEAF
. | TRBV7-9 | . | 8 | TSSFSEQF
. | TRBV12-3/TRBV12-4 | . | 12 | ASSFSIWPDTQY
few | TRBV27 | TRBD2 | 11 | ASSGGFTGELF
few | TRBV28 | TRBD2 | 13 | ASVELRGWIGEQF
few | TRBV10-2 | TRBD1 | 13 | ASSEPVQGTYEQY
. | TRBV23-1 | . | 15 | ASTPTLTRDFSCEQY
few | TRBV15 | . | 16 | ATSRDMRGRRGNTEAF
. | TRBV27 | . | 13 | ASSMDGRGYNEQF
. | TRBV7-8 | . | 16 | ASSLADTQGKGRYGYT
. | TRBV4-3 | . | 15 | ASSQGGAGGVNTEAF
few | TRBV27 | . | 11 | ASSLYDTDTQY
few | TRBV24-1 | TRBD1 | 11 | ATSDGTGREAF
. | TRBV6-1 | . | 14 | ASSEVGHGGNQPQH
. | TRBV9 | . | 13 | ASSPDGATNEKLF
. | TRBV12-3/TRBV12-4 | . | 11 | ASSYWGAPEAF
. | TRBV13 | TRBD1 | 13 | ASSLTGGPIYEQY
. | TRBV4-1 | . | 13 | ASSQEALMNTEAF
. | TRBV19 | . | 14 | ASSIDHWNSYNEQF
. | TRBV28 | . | 14 | ASGHRQSSYNSPLH
. | TRBV20-1 | TRBD1 | 15 | SARDPGQGVMSYGYT
many | TRBV19 | . | 14 | ASSIDRGAPVEPQH
. | TRBV12-3/TRBV12-4 | . | 14 | ASSLASYRGTDTQY
few | TRBV29-1 | . | 14 | SVTGSQAFLGTEAF